This T cell receptor (beta chain) is from a study of blood T cell repertoires in COVID-19. This table comes from immunoSEQ multiplex PCR, and its TCRdb copy is limited to in-frame clones, with some not included. The data show about 260,000 clones, with roughly 86% seen just once and over 2% held by the top ten. Participants were aged about 18 to 89 years, lived in 24 US areas, and enrolled virtually. Cohort placement rested on clinical history that participants reported themselves. Germline V gene lookup returns CDR1 MGHRA and CDR2 YSYEKL. The V segment lost 0 bases and the J segment 0 bases; nucleotides outside the gene matches: 6. This CDR3 is built from 18 residues.

This sequence originates from a woman between 50 and 59 years old who had recovered from COVID-19. This rearrangement joins TRBV4-1 to TRBJ1-4; 8 bases fit TRBD1. The specimen sequenced was PBMCs or T cells enriched from blood (not recorded which). As DNA, the CDR3 is TGCGCCAGCAGCCAAGAACGGGACAGGATTGCAACTAATGAAAAACTGTTTTTT. It specifies CASSQERDRIATNEKLFF.